Below are 14 T cell receptor beta chains sequenced from a single sample in a study of T-cell reconstitution after alpha-beta-depleted transplantation in children. Unique molecular identifiers were built into the TCRbeta library. Each CDR3 protein is one row after TCRdb ran MiXCR on the PCR reads. The sample gives around 800,000 distinct CDR3 sequences, about 16% of which show up once; roughly 5% is in the top ten. The material sequenced was PBMCs, mostly from graft donor cells, taken 360 days after TCRalphabeta/CD19-depleted stem cell transplant. These receptors were obtained from a male patient younger than 18 who had a stem cell transplant for acute lymphoblastic leukemia, so the T cells may come from the graft donor.

This clonotype was recorded a few times. The rearrangement uses TRBV7-9 and TRBJ2-3; perhaps TRBD2 as D (6 bases). There are 14 residues in the CDR3. Germline-derived CDR1 and CDR2 are SEHNR and FQNEAQ (reference sequence). Trimming pared 7 bases from V and 0 bases from J, leaving 11 bases between. The CDR3 region has the DNA TGTGCCAGCACGCAAAGCGGGAGCACAGATACGCAGTATTTT. It yields the protein CASTQSGSTDTQYF.

At least ten counts were recorded for this clonotype. The J gene is TRBJ1-2, the V gene TRBV5-1, with D tentatively TRBD1 (5 bases). V was cut by 7 bases and J by 1 base, with 17 bases left in between. The CDR3 is made up of 15 amino acids. Germline V gives CDR1 SGHRS, CDR2 YFSETQ. DNA for the CDR3: TGCGCCAGCGCCCCGGGACTGGATTTTAACTATGGCTACACCTTC. This codes for CASAPGLDFNYGYTF. Full variable domain (outside the CDR3, taken from reference TRBV5-1 and TRBJ1-2): KAGVTQTPRYLIKTRGQQVTLSCSPISGHRSVSWYQQTPGQGLQFLFEYFSETQRNKGNFPGRFSGRQFSNSRSEMNVSTLELGDSALYLCASAPGLDFNYGYTFGSGTRLTVV.

The chain combines TRBV18 with TRBJ2-3, with 9 bases aligning to TRBD2. The length of the CDR3 is 15 residues. The V segment lost 4 bases and the J segment 4 bases; nucleotides outside the gene matches: 6. The germline gives CDR1 KGHSH, CDR2 LQKENI. The CDR3 region is CASSQHSGSSDTQYF. Written as DNA, the CDR3 is TGTGCCAGCTCACAACATAGCGGGAGTTCAGATACGCAGTATTTT. Using reference TRBV18 and TRBJ2-3 for the parts outside the CDR3, the full variable domain is NAGVMQNPRHLVRRRGQEARLRCSPMKGHSHVYWYRQLPEEGLKFMVYLQKENIIDESGMPKERFSAEFPKEGPSILRIQQVVRGDSAAYFCASSQHSGSSDTQYFGPGTRLTVL.

This clonotype was seen just once. The J gene is TRBJ2-7, the V gene TRBV12-3 or TRBV12-4; D is possibly TRBD1 or TRBD2 (5 bases each). The CDR3 loop spans 13 amino acids. V lost 6 bases, J lost 6 bases, and 15 bases lay in between. Written as DNA, the CDR3 is TGTGCCAGCAGCCCGGGGACGGGGATCGAGCAGTACTTC. Protein product: CASSPGTGIEQYF.

This clonotype was seen at least ten times. J is TRBJ2-2 and V is TRBV6-1; TRBD2 agrees at 13 bases. The CDR3 contains 15 residues. The ends lost 6 bases at V and 5 bases at J; junction bases unmatched: 3. CDR1 MNHNS and CDR2 SASEGT come from the germline V gene. This CDR3 reads CASRTTSGGTGELFF. CDR3 sequence (DNA): TGTGCCAGCAGAACGACTAGCGGGGGGACCGGGGAGCTGTTTTTT.

This clonotype was observed many times. This chain uses TRBV3-1 with TRBJ2-2, with TRBD2 matching over 8 bases. The germline V gene encodes CDR1 LGHDT and CDR2 YNNKEL (reference sequence). Trimming cost V 4 bases and J 5 bases; bases outside gene matches: 9. The CDR3 length is 16 residues. CDR3 nucleotide sequence: TGTGCCAGCAGCCCCCCTCGGGTAGCGGGAACCGGGGAGCTGTTTTTT. Translation gives CASSPPRVAGTGELFF.

This clonotype was seen at least ten times. The rearrangement links TRBV12-3 or TRBV12-4 to TRBJ2-2, with TRBD2 matching 12 bases. This CDR3 contains 17 residues. V lost 9 bases and J lost 3; bases outside the gene matches: 11. The CDR3 reads CASVPGTSGYHTGELFF. For the CDR3, the DNA is TGTGCCAGTGTACCCGGGACTAGCGGGTACCACACCGGGGAGCTGTTTTTT.

This clonotype was seen a few times. The chain employs TRBV28 and TRBJ2-5, with a possible D match to TRBD1 (6 bases). The V and J ends lost 6 bases and 3 bases respectively, with 20 bases between them. The CDR3 loop spans 16 amino acids. CDR1 is MDHEN and CDR2 is SYDVKM in the germline V gene. CDR3: CASSTLRGGYKETQYF. DNA of the CDR3: TGTGCCAGCAGCACCCTCAGGGGTGGCTATAAAGAGACCCAGTACTTC.

This clonotype was picked up a small number of times. The chain is built from TRBV4-1 and TRBJ2-3; D perhaps matches TRBD2 (5 bases). Trimming took 1 base from V and 4 from J, leaving 21 bases between them. Germline V gives CDR1 MGHRA, CDR2 YSYEKL. This CDR3 region has 18 residues. DNA of the CDR3: TGCGCCAGCAGCCAAGGAAGGATCCTACGGGAATCGGCAGATACGCAGTATTTT. The encoded protein is CASSQGRILRESADTQYF.

This rearrangement joins TRBV6-1 to TRBJ2-7; D may be TRBD2 (7 bases). In germline, CDR1 is MNHNS, CDR2 SASEGT. This CDR3 is built from 15 residues. V was shortened by 6 bases and J by 1 base, with 16 bases between the two germline ends. DNA of the CDR3: TGTGCCAGCAGGCCGGGGGGCCCGACTTCCTACGAGCAGTACTTC. Translated: CASRPGGPTSYEQYF.

The J gene is TRBJ2-2, the V gene TRBV20-1; D might be TRBD2 (6 bases). The V and J ends lost 2 bases and 5 bases respectively, with 9 bases between them. CDR1 and CDR2 from the germline V gene are DFQATT and SNEGSKA (reference sequence). The CDR3 covers 13 residues. CDR3 nucleotides: TGCAGTGCTAGACGGCTAGCGACCGGGGAGCTGTTTTTT. Translated: CSARRLATGELFF.

This clonotype showed up just a few times. The chain employs TRBV7-2 and TRBJ2-1; no clear D gene. Trimming left V 0 bases short and J 0 bases short, with 21 bases between. The CDR3 extends over 20 amino acids. Germline CDR1 is SGHTA and CDR2 is FQGNSA. DNA for the CDR3: TGTGCCAGCAGCTTAGCGCCCGGGCGGATTACCCTAAGCTCCTACAATGAGCAGTTCTTC. Residues: CASSLAPGRITLSSYNEQFF.

In this sample, this clonotype turned up a few times. Lacking the conserved final phenylalanine or tryptophan, this CDR3 likely reflects a read error. It is unclear where the CDR3 begins or ends on the DNA, so no DNA is shown, and the CDR3 is as TCRdb lists it. V usage is TRBV5-1 and J usage is TRBJ2-5. Germline CDR1 reads SGHRS; CDR2 reads YFSETQ. The CDR3 is 10 residues long, counting both termini. The CDR3 loop reads CASSRHHPGL.

This clonotype was picked up a small number of times. The genes are TRBV18 and TRBJ2-1; D may be TRBD1 (5 bases). Germline loops: CDR1 KGHSH, CDR2 LQKENI. Trimming stripped 5 bases from V and 0 bases from J, with 14 bases between. The CDR3 consists of 16 residues. The CDR3 loop is CASSDRGLSSYNEQFF. In DNA form, the CDR3 reads TGTGCCAGCTCAGATAGGGGCTTGAGCTCCTACAATGAGCAGTTCTTC.